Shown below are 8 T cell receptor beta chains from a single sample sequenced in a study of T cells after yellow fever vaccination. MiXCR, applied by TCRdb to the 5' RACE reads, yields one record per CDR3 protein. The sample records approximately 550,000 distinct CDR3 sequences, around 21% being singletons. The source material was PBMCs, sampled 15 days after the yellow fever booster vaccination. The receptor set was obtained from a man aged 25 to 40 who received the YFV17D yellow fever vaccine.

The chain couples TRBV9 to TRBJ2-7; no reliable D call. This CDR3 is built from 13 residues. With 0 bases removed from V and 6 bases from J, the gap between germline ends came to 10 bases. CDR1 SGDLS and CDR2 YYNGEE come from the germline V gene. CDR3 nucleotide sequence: TGTGCCAGCAGCGTAGGGAGTGGCTCCGAGCAGTACTTC. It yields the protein CASSVGSGSEQYF.

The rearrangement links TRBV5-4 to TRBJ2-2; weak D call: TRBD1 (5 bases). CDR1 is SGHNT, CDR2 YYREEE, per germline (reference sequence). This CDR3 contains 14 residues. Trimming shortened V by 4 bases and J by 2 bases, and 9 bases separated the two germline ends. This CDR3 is CASSGALNTGELFF. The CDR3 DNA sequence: TGTGCCAGCAGCGGGGCCCTAAACACCGGGGAGCTGTTTTTT.

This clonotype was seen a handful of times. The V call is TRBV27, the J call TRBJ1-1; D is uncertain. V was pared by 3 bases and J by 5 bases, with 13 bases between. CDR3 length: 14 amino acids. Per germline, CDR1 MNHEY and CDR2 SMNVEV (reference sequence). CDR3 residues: CASSLISSGTEAFF. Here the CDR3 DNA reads TGTGCCAGCAGTTTGATCAGTTCGGGAACTGAAGCTTTCTTT.

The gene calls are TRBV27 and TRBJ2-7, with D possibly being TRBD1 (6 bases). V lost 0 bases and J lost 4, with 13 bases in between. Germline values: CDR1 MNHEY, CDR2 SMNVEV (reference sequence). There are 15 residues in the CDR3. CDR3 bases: TGTGCCAGCAGTTTATCGAAGGGACAAAAGTACGAGCAGTACTTC. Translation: CASSLSKGQKYEQYF.

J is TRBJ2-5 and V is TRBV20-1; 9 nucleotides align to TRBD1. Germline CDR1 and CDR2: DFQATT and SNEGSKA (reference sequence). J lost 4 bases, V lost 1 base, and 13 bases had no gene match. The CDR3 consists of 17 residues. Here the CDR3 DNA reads TGCAGTGCTAGAGGTGTCCCGGGACAGGGATTCGCAGAGACCCAGTACTTC. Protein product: CSARGVPGQGFAETQYF.

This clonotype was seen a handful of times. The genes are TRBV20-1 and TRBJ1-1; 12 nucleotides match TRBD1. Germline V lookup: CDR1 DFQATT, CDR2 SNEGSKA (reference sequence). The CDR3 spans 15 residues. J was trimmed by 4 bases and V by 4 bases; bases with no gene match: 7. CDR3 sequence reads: CSATKGQGAFTEAFF. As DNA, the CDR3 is TGCAGTGCTACGAAGGGACAGGGGGCATTCACTGAAGCTTTCTTT.

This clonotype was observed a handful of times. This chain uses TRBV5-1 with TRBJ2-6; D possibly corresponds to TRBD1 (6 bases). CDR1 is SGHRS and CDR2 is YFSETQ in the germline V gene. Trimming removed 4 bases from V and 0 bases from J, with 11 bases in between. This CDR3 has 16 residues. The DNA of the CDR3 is TGCGCCAGCAGCCGAACCAGGGGCTCTGGGGCCAACGTCCTGACTTTC. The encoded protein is CASSRTRGSGANVLTF.

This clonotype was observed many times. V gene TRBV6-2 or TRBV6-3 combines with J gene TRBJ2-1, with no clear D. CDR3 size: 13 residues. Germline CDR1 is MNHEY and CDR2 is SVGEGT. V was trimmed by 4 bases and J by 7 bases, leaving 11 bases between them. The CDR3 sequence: CASSSPLSNEQFF. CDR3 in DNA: TGTGCCAGCAGTTCCCCCCTTAGTAATGAGCAGTTCTTC.